This T cell receptor beta chain was observed in a study of cytomegalovirus exposure and HLA in healthy donors. Across the whole study: Most donors, 70% to 85% of more than 300 genotyped, fell in the Caucasian-associated ancestry cluster. Study results and limitations: A later examination showed that TCR association rates differed by HLA locus, with DRB1 most and HLA-C fewest. A later analysis, which compared TCR beta chains of equal frequency, found the HLA-associated ones more clonally expanded.

All the people who gave samples were healthy bone marrow donors. Germline lookup yields CDR1 MGHRA and CDR2 YSYEKL. Trimming stripped 2 bases from V and 5 bases from J, with 13 bases between. CDR3 size: 15 residues. Worth noting for this clone: The antigen remains unidentified.

PCR primers comprised 60 Vbeta and 13 Jbeta primers. Measured with immunoSEQ multiplex PCR; TCRdb has only the in-frame clones, and not every one. The sample includes over 120,000 clones, 75% to 90% of them seen just once. Material for sequencing was PBMCs. The TCR was taken from a man aged 35 to 55 in good health and CMV-seronegative. This chain connects TRBV4-1 to TRBJ2-1, with a weak D call TRBD1 (5 bases). This CDR3 reads CASSQLQASNNEQFF. In nucleotides, the CDR3 is TGCGCCAGCAGCCAACTACAGGCCAGCAACAATGAGCAGTTCTTC.